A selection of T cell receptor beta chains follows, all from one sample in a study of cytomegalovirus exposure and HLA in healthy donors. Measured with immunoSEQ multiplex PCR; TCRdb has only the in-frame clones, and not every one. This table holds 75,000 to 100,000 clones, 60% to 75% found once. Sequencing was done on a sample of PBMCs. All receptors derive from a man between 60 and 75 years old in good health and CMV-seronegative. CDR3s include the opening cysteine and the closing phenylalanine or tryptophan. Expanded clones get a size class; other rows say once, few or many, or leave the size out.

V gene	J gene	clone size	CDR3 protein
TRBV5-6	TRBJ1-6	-	CASNLQGVNSPLHF
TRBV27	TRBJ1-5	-	CASSSSGTGRGQPQHF
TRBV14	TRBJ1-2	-	CASSQAAEYGYTF
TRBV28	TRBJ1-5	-	CASSFQGGLYLDSNQPQHF
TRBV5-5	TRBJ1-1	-	CASSLGQGLRKNTEAFF
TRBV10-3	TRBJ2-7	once	CASRQASYEQYF
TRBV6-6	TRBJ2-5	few	CASRPPGLQETQYF
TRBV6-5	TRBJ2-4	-	CASSYSGTGVENIQYF
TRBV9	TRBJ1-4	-	CASSPGVTTEKLFF
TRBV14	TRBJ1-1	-	CASSQYQGATTEAFF
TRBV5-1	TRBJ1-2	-	CASSSTVQRPNYGYTF
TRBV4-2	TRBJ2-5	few	CASSPRGLAGLETQYF
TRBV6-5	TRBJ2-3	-	CASSYRGATADTQYF
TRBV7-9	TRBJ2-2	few	CASSPGLAGVGTGELFF
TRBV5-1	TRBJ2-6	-	CASSTHTRQALSGANVLTF